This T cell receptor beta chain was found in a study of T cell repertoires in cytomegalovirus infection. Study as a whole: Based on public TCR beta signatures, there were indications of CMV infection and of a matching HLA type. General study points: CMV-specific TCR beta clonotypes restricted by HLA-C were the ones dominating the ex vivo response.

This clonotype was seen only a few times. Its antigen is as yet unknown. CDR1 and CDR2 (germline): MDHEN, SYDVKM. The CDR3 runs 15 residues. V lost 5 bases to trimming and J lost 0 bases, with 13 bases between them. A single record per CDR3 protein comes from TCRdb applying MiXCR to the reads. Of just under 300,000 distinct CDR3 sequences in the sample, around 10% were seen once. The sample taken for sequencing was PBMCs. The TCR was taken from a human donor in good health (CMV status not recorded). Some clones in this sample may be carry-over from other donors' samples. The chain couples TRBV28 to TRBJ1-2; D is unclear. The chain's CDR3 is CASSDRAATNYGYTF. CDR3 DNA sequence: TGTGCCAGCAGTGACCGGGCAGCTACTAACTATGGCTACACCTTC.